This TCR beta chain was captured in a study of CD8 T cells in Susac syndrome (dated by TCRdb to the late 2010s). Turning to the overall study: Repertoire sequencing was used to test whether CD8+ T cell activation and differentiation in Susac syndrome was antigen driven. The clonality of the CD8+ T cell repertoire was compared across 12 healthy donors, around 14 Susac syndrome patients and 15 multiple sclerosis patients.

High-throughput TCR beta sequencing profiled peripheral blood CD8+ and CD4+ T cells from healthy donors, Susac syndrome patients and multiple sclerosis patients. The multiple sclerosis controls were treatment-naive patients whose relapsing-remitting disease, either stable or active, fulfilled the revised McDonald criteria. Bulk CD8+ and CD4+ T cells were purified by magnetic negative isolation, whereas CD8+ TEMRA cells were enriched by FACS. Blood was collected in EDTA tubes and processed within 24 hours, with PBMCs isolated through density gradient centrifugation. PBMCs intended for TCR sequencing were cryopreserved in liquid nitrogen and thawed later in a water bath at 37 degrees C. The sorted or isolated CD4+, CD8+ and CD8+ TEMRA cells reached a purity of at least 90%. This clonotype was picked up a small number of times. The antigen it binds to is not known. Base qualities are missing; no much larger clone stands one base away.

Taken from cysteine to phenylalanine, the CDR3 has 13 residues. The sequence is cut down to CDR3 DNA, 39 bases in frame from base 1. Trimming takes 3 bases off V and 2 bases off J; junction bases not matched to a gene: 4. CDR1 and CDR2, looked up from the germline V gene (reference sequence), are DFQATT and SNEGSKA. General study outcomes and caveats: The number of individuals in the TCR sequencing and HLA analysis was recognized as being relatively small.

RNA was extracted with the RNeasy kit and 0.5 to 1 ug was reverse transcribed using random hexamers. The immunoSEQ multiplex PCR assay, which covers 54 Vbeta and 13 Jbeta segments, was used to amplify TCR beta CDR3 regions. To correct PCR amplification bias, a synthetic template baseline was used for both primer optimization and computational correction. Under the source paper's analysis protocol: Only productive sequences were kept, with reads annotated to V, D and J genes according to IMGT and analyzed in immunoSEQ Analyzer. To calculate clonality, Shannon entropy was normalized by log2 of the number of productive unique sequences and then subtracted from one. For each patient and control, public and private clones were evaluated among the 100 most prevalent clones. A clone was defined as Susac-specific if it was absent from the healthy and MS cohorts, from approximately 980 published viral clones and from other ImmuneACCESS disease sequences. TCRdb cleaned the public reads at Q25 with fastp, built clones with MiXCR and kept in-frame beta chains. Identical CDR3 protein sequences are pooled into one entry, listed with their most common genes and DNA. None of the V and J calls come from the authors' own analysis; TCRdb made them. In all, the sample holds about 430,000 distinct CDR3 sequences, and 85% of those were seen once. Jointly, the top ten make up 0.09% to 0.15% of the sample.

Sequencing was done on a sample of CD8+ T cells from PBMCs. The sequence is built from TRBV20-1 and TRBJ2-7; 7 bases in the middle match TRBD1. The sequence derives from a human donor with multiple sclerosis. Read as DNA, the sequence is TGCAGTGCTAGGGCCGGGACAGCCTACGAGCAGTACTTC. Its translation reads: CSARAGTAYEQYF.